Shown below are 8 T cell receptor beta chains from a single sample sequenced in a study of patients and donors after allogeneic stem cell transplantation. In TCRdb, the RT-PCR reads were re-called with MiXCR into one record per CDR3 protein. The sample shows a few hundred thousand distinct CDR3 sequences, 38% of them seen only once. The source material was blood, either unsorted or a sorted T cell fraction (not recorded which). Receptors originate from a human donor who was either an allogeneic HSCT recipient or a stem cell or donor lymphocyte infusion donor (not recorded which). It is not recorded whose cells these are; they may come from a transplant donor.

The chain carries TRBV20-1 and TRBJ2-3; TRBD1 aligns across 9 bases. Germline trimming cut 5 bases from V and 0 bases from J; bases unmatched to any gene: 3. CDR3 length: 14 amino acids. Germline V gene lookup returns CDR1 DFQATT and CDR2 SNEGSKA (reference sequence). For the CDR3, the DNA is TGCAGTGCTTCGGACAGGGGAAGCACAGATACGCAGTATTTT. This sequence encodes CSASDRGSTDTQYF.

V usage is TRBV20-1 and J usage is TRBJ1-3; D is undetermined. This CDR3 has 14 amino acids. CDR1 is DFQATT and CDR2 is SNEGSKA in the germline V gene (reference sequence). V was pared by 0 bases and J by 1 base, with 7 bases between. The CDR3 loop is CSARESGSGNTIYF. The CDR3 coding sequence is TGCAGTGCTAGAGAGTCGGGGTCTGGAAACACCATATATTTT.

This chain uses TRBV4-3 with TRBJ1-2; the match to TRBD1 covers 7 bases. This CDR3 has 15 amino acids. Germline CDR1 LGHNA, CDR2 YSLEER. The junction had 10 bases not matched to a gene; V was cut back by 1 base and J by 8 bases. CDR3 sequence reads: CASSQGTGEGRGYTF. For the CDR3, the DNA is TGCGCCAGCAGCCAAGGTACAGGGGAAGGACGGGGCTACACCTTC.

The V gene is TRBV5-5, the J gene TRBJ2-5, with unresolved D. V lost 7 bases and J 6 bases, leaving 4 bases between the germline ends. Germline V gene lookup returns CDR1 SGHKS and CDR2 YYEKEE (reference sequence). The CDR3 spans 9 residues. CDR3 DNA sequence: TGTGCCAGCCTCCAGACCCAGTACTTC. This translates into CASLQTQYF.

The chain has TRBV6-1 and TRBJ1-2; D gene uncertain. Trimming left V 5 bases short and J 2 bases short, with 9 bases between. Germline values: CDR1 MNHNS, CDR2 SASEGT. There are 13 residues in the CDR3. The CDR3 DNA sequence: TGTGCCAGCAGTCCCCGACGGAACTATGGCTACACCTTC. This codes for CASSPRRNYGYTF.

The CDR3 loop is CASSPNRGNTEAFF. CDR3 coding DNA: TGTGCCAGCAGTCCGAACAGGGGCAACACTGAAGCTTTCTTT. This sequence joins TRBV9 and TRBJ1-1; 7 nucleotides align to TRBD1. Germline CDR1 is SGDLS and CDR2 is YYNGEE. This CDR3 contains 14 residues. After removal of 5 bases from V and 2 bases from J, the junction contained 6 bases not matched to a gene.

This clonotype was picked up many times. The chain joins TRBV12-3 or TRBV12-4 to TRBJ2-3; TRBD1 aligns across 8 bases. This CDR3 contains 15 residues. Trimming at V came to 3 bases and at J to 6 bases, leaving 8 bases not matched to a gene. The CDR3 region is CASSLGNQGADTQYF. The CDR3 DNA reads as TGTGCCAGCAGTTTGGGGAACCAGGGGGCGGATACGCAGTATTTT.

The rearrangement uses TRBV27 and TRBJ1-2; D call uncertain. V was clipped by 2 bases and J by 1 base, with 8 bases between them. The germline gives CDR1 MNHEY, CDR2 SMNVEV (reference sequence). The CDR3 is 14 residues long. The CDR3 loop reads CASSLVASNYGYTF. CDR3 DNA: TGTGCCAGCAGTTTAGTCGCCAGTAACTATGGCTACACCTTC.